Included here is one TCR beta chain sequence, with context. What it recognizes is unknown. These data come from a study of lymphopenia after photon versus proton radiotherapy. The study's findings and limits: Proton therapy kept repertoires fairly stable, unlike photons, which gained effector/memory cells.

In germline, CDR1 is SGHRS, CDR2 YFSETQ. With V trimmed by 0 bases and J by 7 bases, 8 bases remained unmatched. The CDR3 is made up of 15 amino acids. Assay: immunoSEQ multiplex PCR; the TCRdb copy retains only in-frame clones and omits some. Of some 31,000 clones listed, about 80% are singletons. The sample here was peripheral blood, taken from a patient treated with proton-based radiotherapy. The rearrangement links TRBV5-1 to TRBJ1-1; 8 bases are shared with TRBD1. The TCR comes from a woman between 65 and 79 years old with pancreatic cancer. CDR3 DNA: TGCGCCAGCAGCTTGGACCTACAGGGGGGCGGTGAAGCTTTCTTT. Translating it yields CASSLDLQGGGEAFF.